A single sample gave rise to the 10 T cell receptor beta chains below, sequenced in a study of blood T cell repertoires in COVID-19. Profiled with immunoSEQ multiplex PCR; TCRdb holds only in-frame clones, not every one. The sample has 140,000 to 150,000 clones, 80% to 90% seen once. The sequenced sample was peripheral blood. The receptors shown here come from a woman aged 55-75 years with COVID-19, enrolled during active disease.

About this clone itself: Other DNA sequences in this sample translate to the same CDR3. The chain joins TRBV18 to TRBJ2-2; a weak D match, TRBD2 (6 bases). V was pared by 3 bases and J by 5 bases, with 10 bases between. CDR3 length equals 14 residues. Germline V gives CDR1 KGHSH, CDR2 LQKENI. The CDR3 sequence is CASSPRDFTGELFF. The DNA of the CDR3 is TGTGCCAGCTCACCCCGGGACTTTACCGGGGAGCTGTTTTTT.

The chain carries TRBV14 and TRBJ1-2, with D unresolved. V dropped 1 base and J dropped 4 bases, with 7 bases sitting between them. Germline assignment: CDR1 SGHDN and CDR2 FVKESK. There are 13 residues in the CDR3. CDR3 residues: CASSQGSVYGYTF. CDR3 in DNA: TGTGCCAGCAGCCAAGGGAGTGTCTATGGCTACACCTTC.

The CDR3 nucleotides read TGTGCCAGCAGCTACACAGGACAGCTAGTCTACGAGCAGTACTTC. It codes for CASSYTGQLVYEQYF. The rearrangement links TRBV13 to TRBJ2-7, with D possibly TRBD1 on 6 matching bases. The germline V and J ends were trimmed by 4 bases and 3 bases, with 16 bases remaining between them. The length of the CDR3 is 15 residues. CDR1 and CDR2 (germline): PRHDT, FYEKMQ (reference sequence).

The V gene is TRBV7-3, the J gene TRBJ1-2; 10 nucleotides agree with TRBD1. Germline assignment: CDR1 SGHTA and CDR2 FQGTGA. Unmatched junction bases numbered 3, after V lost 0 bases and J lost 8 bases. The CDR3 contains 14 residues. The CDR3 region is CASSLTGTGEGYTF. The CDR3 DNA sequence: TGTGCCAGCAGCTTAACAGGGACAGGGGAGGGCTACACCTTC.

In its sample, this clone was seen a few times. CDR3 sequence (DNA): TGTGCCAGCAGCCCGAGAGGGGGTAGGACTGAAGCTTTCTTT. Translating it yields CASSPRGGRTEAFF. This chain uses TRBV11-1 with TRBJ1-1; D possibly corresponds to TRBD1 (6 bases). V lost 5 bases, J lost 5 bases, and 15 bases lay in between. This CDR3 is built from 14 residues. CDR1 is SGHAT, CDR2 FQDESV, per germline (reference sequence).

This chain links TRBV6-5 with TRBJ1-2; the match to TRBD1 covers 12 bases. The CDR3 sequence is 14 residues long. Germline V gene data show CDR1 as MNHEY and CDR2 as SVGAGI. With 5 bases clipped from V and 5 bases from J, the junction kept 3 bases outside the gene matches. The CDR3 coding sequence is TGTGCCAGCAGTAAGGGACAGGGGGCTTATGGCTACACCTTC. It is translated as CASSKGQGAYGYTF.

The chain uses TRBV27 and TRBJ1-2, with 9 nucleotides matching TRBD1. Losses at the gene ends were 4 bases for V and 5 bases for J; bases not matched to a gene: 5. The CDR3 contains 14 residues. Germline CDR1 and CDR2: MNHEY and SMNVEV (reference sequence). This CDR3 reads CASSSGTGYYGYTF. The CDR3 nucleotides read TGTGCCAGCAGTTCCGGGACAGGGTATTATGGCTACACCTTC.

The rearrangement links TRBV4-2 to TRBJ2-5; TRBD2 is a possible D gene (7 bases). With 1 base removed from V and 2 bases from J, the gap between germline ends came to 11 bases. Germline V lookup: CDR1 LGHNA, CDR2 YNFKEQ. This CDR3 contains 15 residues. DNA for the CDR3: TGTGCCAGCAGCCAAGCGGGGGGCCAACAAGAGACCCAGTACTTC. Protein: CASSQAGGQQETQYF.

J is TRBJ2-2 and V is TRBV7-6; TRBD2 matches at 7 bases. CDR1 is SGHVS, CDR2 FNYEAQ, per germline. With V trimmed by 5 bases and J by 3 bases, 9 bases remained unmatched. The CDR3 loop spans 16 amino acids. The CDR3 DNA is TGTGCCAGCAGCCCCATTGGGGGGGGAGACACCGGGGAGCTGTTTTTT. Protein sequence: CASSPIGGGDTGELFF. The full variable domain, completed using reference TRBV7-6 and TRBJ2-2, is GAGVSQSPRYKVTKRGQDVALRCDPISGHVSLYWYRQALGQGPEFLTYFNYEAQQDKSGLPNDRFSAERPEGSISTLTIQRTEQRDSAMYRCASSPIGGGDTGELFFGEGSRLTVL.

This chain connects TRBV18 to TRBJ2-7, with a tentative D call TRBD2 (6 bases). The germline gives CDR1 KGHSH, CDR2 LQKENI. This CDR3 is 14 amino acids long. Trimming took 4 bases from V and 6 from J, leaving 16 bases between them. In nucleotides, the CDR3 is TGTGCCAGCTCACGAGGGCGGGACTGGGGCGAGCAGTACTTC. It specifies CASSRGRDWGEQYF.